This TCR beta chain emerged from a study of glioma-infiltrating T cells. Whole-study results and caveats: Patients with low tissue-blood divergence carried a signature set of shared blood CDR3 motifs.

On this clonotype: The target antigen is unknown.

The iRepertoire nested amplicon-rescue multiplex PCR amplified TCR alpha and beta CDR3s from RNA. TCRdb redid the calling of the multiplex PCR reads with MiXCR, one entry per CDR3 protein. The sample lists around 390,000 distinct CDR3 sequences; 41% were seen once. CDR3 size: 15 residues. V shed 1 base and J shed 7 bases, with 16 bases lying between them. Germline V gene sequence: CDR1 SGHTA, CDR2 FQGNSA. What was sequenced was glioma tissue, nonneoplastic brain tissue, or PBMCs (not recorded which). The clonotype originates from a human donor with low-grade glioma or glioblastoma, undergoing nonglioma brain surgery, or in good health (not recorded which). This chain connects TRBV7-2 to TRBJ1-2; D remains unclear. CDR3 nucleotides: TGTGCCAGCAGCTTAGAATTCTCGGGCAGAGGTGGCTACACCTTC. Residues: CASSLEFSGRGGYTF.